The clone carrying this T cell receptor beta chain was detected once. Per the original methods: Estimated nucleated cell counts came from reference gene primer amplification. The table came from immunoSEQ multiplex PCR; TCRdb's copy has only in-frame clones and leaves some out. V and J calls and clone size are those listed in that table; D and trimming were worked out from the DNA. This sample has a few hundred thousand clones; around 90% occur once, and the top ten carry about 0.74%. The data stem from a study of blood T cell repertoires in COVID-19. Study information: Specimens from acute and convalescent COVID-19 originated in the United States, Italy and Spain. PBMCs, B-cell-depleted T cells, or T cells provided the cDNA or gDNA that made up the material.

The CDR3 consists of 17 residues. The germline V gene has CDR1 SNHLY and CDR2 FYNNEI. V was pared by 6 bases and J by 0 bases, with 12 bases of the junction left unmatched. This chain links TRBV2 with TRBJ2-3; TRBD2 aligns across 7 bases. Specimen: peripheral blood. The receptor's source is a woman aged 25 to 39 with acute or convalescent COVID-19. The CDR3 sequence: CASRLLTSATSTDTQYF. The CDR3 coding sequence is TGTGCCAGCAGACTTCTTACTAGCGCCACTAGCACAGATACGCAGTATTTT.